The 27 T cell receptor beta chains below come from one sample, sequenced in a study of cytomegalovirus exposure and HLA in healthy donors (dated by TCRdb to the late 2010s). Libraries were prepared through the immunoSEQ multiplex PCR assay. Entries here come from immuneACCESS through TCRdb and include only in-frame sequences with V and J called. Some clones fail to appear in such tables; in the studies checked, an unresolved V gene covers under half of the shortfall, and the cause of the remainder is unknown. Recorded for this sample are roughly 150,000 clones; 85% to 90% of them occurred a single time. The ten largest make up more than 2.5% of the sample. Input material: PBMCs. All receptors come from a woman between 18 and 29 years old in good health and CMV-seropositive.

The chain uses TRBV6-1 and TRBJ2-2; 9 positions match TRBD1. This CDR3 region has 14 residues. Germline CDR1 reads MNHNS; CDR2 reads SASEGT. Germline trimming cut 7 bases from V and 4 bases from J; bases unmatched to any gene: 4. CDR3 amino acids: CASTGQGGTGELFF. The CDR3 nucleotides read TGTGCCAGCACGGGACAGGGAGGCACCGGGGAGCTGTTTTTT.

The rearrangement uses TRBV30 and TRBJ1-4, with TRBD1 matching 8 bases. This CDR3 comprises 16 residues. V lost 3 bases, J lost 3 bases, and 9 bases stayed unmatched. In germline, CDR1 is GTSNPN, CDR2 SVGIG (reference sequence). The CDR3 nucleotides read TGTGCCTGGAGGGAACGTCAGGGGGCCCCTAATGAAAAACTGTTTTTT. Its protein product is CAWRERQGAPNEKLFF. The full variable domain, its missing parts supplied by reference TRBV30 and TRBJ1-4, is SQTIHQWPATLVQPVGSPLSLECTVEGTSNPNLYWYRQAAGRGLQLLFYSVGIGQISSEVPQNLSASRPQDRQFILSSKKLLLSDSGFYLCAWRERQGAPNEKLFFGSGTQLSVL.

This chain links TRBV7-8 with TRBJ2-7, with D perhaps matching TRBD1 (6 bases). V was clipped by 3 bases and J by 2 bases, with 14 bases between them. The CDR3 runs 15 residues. Germline CDR1 is SGHVS and CDR2 is FQNEAQ. The CDR3: CASSLGASPTYEQYF. The CDR3 DNA sequence: TGTGCCAGCAGCTTGGGGGCTAGCCCCACCTACGAGCAGTACTTC.

This chain uses TRBV6-1 with TRBJ1-4; D is uncertain. The CDR3 runs 14 residues. The V gene's germline CDR1 is MNHNS and CDR2 SASEGT. The V gene lost 7 bases and the J gene lost 4 bases, with 13 bases spanning the gap. CDR3 sequence reads: CASIVGSGNEKLFF. DNA for the CDR3: TGTGCCAGCATAGTGGGTTCGGGTAATGAAAAACTGTTTTTT.

The chain joins TRBV5-6 to TRBJ2-2; 10 bases map to TRBD2. The CDR3 extends over 16 amino acids. Per the germline V gene, CDR1 is SGHDT and CDR2 is YYEEEE. The J segment lost 5 bases and the V segment lost 3 bases, leaving 7 bases of the junction unmatched. CDR3 sequence reads: CASSWFLAGETGELFF. The CDR3 DNA follows: TGTGCCAGCAGCTGGTTCCTAGCGGGAGAGACCGGGGAGCTGTTTTTT.

J is TRBJ2-3 and V is TRBV27, with TRBD2 matching 8 bases. Looked up from germline, CDR1 is MNHEY and CDR2 is SMNVEV (reference sequence). The V and J ends lost 6 bases and 4 bases, in that order; junction bases with no gene match: 9. The CDR3 contains 15 residues. CDR3 amino acids: CASRGRTSPADTQYF. The CDR3 nucleotides are TGTGCCAGCAGAGGCAGGACTAGCCCCGCAGATACGCAGTATTTT.

The chain has TRBV6-1 and TRBJ1-5, with a tentative D call TRBD1 (5 bases). Germline assignment: CDR1 MNHNS and CDR2 SASEGT. V lost 5 bases to trimming and J lost 9 bases, with 11 bases between them. This CDR3 has 12 residues. The CDR3 nucleotides are TGTGCCAGCAGTTCAGGGATCTGGCCCCAGCATTTT. Translation gives CASSSGIWPQHF.

The V and J genes are TRBV9 and TRBJ1-3; D uncertain. V lost 0 bases and J lost 2, with 9 bases in between. The CDR3 is 15 amino acids. Germline V gene sequence: CDR1 SGDLS, CDR2 YYNGEE. The DNA for the CDR3 is TGTGCCAGCAGCGTAGGAGGGAAACCTGGAAACACCATATATTTT. This encodes CASSVGGKPGNTIYF.

The chain is built from TRBV18 and TRBJ1-5; TRBD1 matches 8 bases. Germline lookup yields CDR1 KGHSH and CDR2 LQKENI. The CDR3 spans 15 residues. Trimming cost V 6 bases and J 3 bases; bases outside gene matches: 7. CDR3 DNA sequence: TGTGCCAGCTCCCCAAGGACAGGGACCAATCAGCCCCAGCATTTT. It codes for CASSPRTGTNQPQHF.

The V gene is TRBV2, the J gene TRBJ2-5; 7 nucleotides line up with TRBD2. Germline CDR1 reads SNHLY; CDR2 reads FYNNEI. The CDR3 spans 14 residues. Trimming cost V 4 bases and J 1 base; bases outside gene matches: 3. Written as DNA, the CDR3 is TGTGCCAGCAGTGGGCTAGCGGTCCAAGAGACCCAGTACTTC. This gives the protein CASSGLAVQETQYF.

As DNA, the CDR3 is TGTGCCTGGAGCCGGACAGGGGAAAACACTGAAGCTTTCTTT. The encoded protein is CAWSRTGENTEAFF. This chain links TRBV30 with TRBJ1-1; the match to TRBD1 covers 9 bases. Germline V CDR1 and CDR2: GTSNPN, SVGIG (reference sequence). V was pared by 3 bases and J by 2 bases, with 4 bases of the junction left unmatched. CDR3 length: 14 amino acids.

This clone was seen only once. The chain has TRBV7-2 and TRBJ2-7; 9 bases match TRBD2. The CDR3 sequence is 15 residues long. V shed 5 bases, J shed 4 bases, and the junction held 9 bases outside the gene matches. Germline lookup yields CDR1 SGHTA and CDR2 FQGNSA. CDR3 sequence: CASSDGASGIYEQYF. CDR3 nucleotides: TGTGCCAGCAGCGACGGAGCTAGCGGGATTTACGAGCAGTACTTC.

J is TRBJ2-2 and V is TRBV7-9; TRBD2 agrees at 8 bases. Trimming removed 0 bases from V and 6 bases from J; junction bases left unmatched: 3. Germline CDR1 is SEHNR and CDR2 is FQNEAQ (reference sequence). This CDR3 is 15 amino acids long. The CDR3 sequence is CASSLAGRVPGELFF. CDR3 nucleotide sequence: TGTGCCAGCAGCTTAGCCGGGAGGGTACCCGGGGAGCTGTTTTTT.

The chain employs TRBV9 and TRBJ2-3, with D unresolved. There are 16 residues in the CDR3. Trimming took 0 bases from V and 0 from J, leaving 11 bases between them. Germline-derived CDR1 and CDR2 are SGDLS and YYNGEE. The CDR3 region has the DNA TGTGCCAGCAGCGTAGATAGCCCTCTAAGCACAGATACGCAGTATTTT. Translating it yields CASSVDSPLSTDTQYF.

The gene calls are TRBV27 and TRBJ2-5; the D is unclear. V lost 0 bases, J lost 0 bases, and 8 bases lay in between. Germline CDR1 and CDR2: MNHEY and SMNVEV (reference sequence). The CDR3 loop spans 15 amino acids. The CDR3 spells CASSLSYQYQETQYF. The CDR3 DNA follows: TGTGCCAGCAGTTTATCTTACCAGTACCAAGAGACCCAGTACTTC.

The rearrangement links TRBV10-3 to TRBJ2-3; weak D call: TRBD2 (5 bases). The germline CDR1 and CDR2 sequences are ENHRY and SYGVKD. The CDR3 has 14 amino acids. Trimming stripped 6 bases from V and 0 bases from J, with 10 bases between. The DNA of the CDR3 is TGTGCCATCAGGGGGAGCAGTAGCACAGATACGCAGTATTTT. This sequence encodes CAIRGSSSTDTQYF.

This sequence joins TRBV2 and TRBJ1-2, with 7 nucleotides matching TRBD1. The germline CDR1 and CDR2 sequences are SNHLY and FYNNEI. The V gene end was trimmed by 6 bases and the J gene end by 2 bases; junction bases not matched to a gene: 3. The CDR3 loop spans 13 amino acids. The CDR3 protein is CASSADRNYGYTF. CDR3 nucleotides: TGTGCCAGCAGCGCGGACAGGAACTATGGCTACACCTTC.

The V call is TRBV5-6, the J call TRBJ2-7; perhaps TRBD2 as D (5 bases). This CDR3 region has 11 residues. CDR1 SGHDT and CDR2 YYEEEE come from the germline V gene. With 3 bases removed from V and 5 bases from J, the gap between germline ends came to 6 bases. DNA for the CDR3: TGTGCCAGCAGCTCTAGCCACGAGCAGTACTTC. Amino acid sequence: CASSSSHEQYF.

This chain connects TRBV20-1 to TRBJ2-7; the D gene is possibly TRBD2 (6 bases). Trimming shortened V by 3 bases and J by 5 bases, and 8 bases separated the two germline ends. CDR3 length: 11 residues. CDR1 DFQATT and CDR2 SNEGSKA come from the germline V gene (reference sequence). Here the CDR3 reads CSASRGNEQYF. CDR3 DNA: TGCAGTGCTAGTCGGGGGAACGAGCAGTACTTC.

Of note for this clone: Within the sample, other DNA sequences also encode this same CDR3. This chain links TRBV6-5 with TRBJ2-1; the D is unclear. V dropped 6 bases and J dropped 7 bases, with 7 bases sitting between them. CDR1 and CDR2 from the germline V gene are MNHEY and SVGAGI. The CDR3 runs 11 residues. CDR3 in DNA: TGTGCCAGCAGCAGAGCGAATGAGCAGTTCTTC. It translates to CASSRANEQFF.

The V and J genes are TRBV6-5 and TRBJ1-4, with a weak D call TRBD1 (5 bases). The CDR3 contains 14 residues. Trimming shortened V by 6 bases and J by 3 bases, and 11 bases separated the two germline ends. From germline, CDR1 is MNHEY and CDR2 SVGAGI. CDR3 in amino acids: CASSAWGPNEKLFF. The CDR3 DNA follows: TGTGCCAGCAGCGCCTGGGGCCCTAATGAAAAACTGTTTTTT.

The V and J genes are TRBV11-1 and TRBJ2-7; no definite D call. With 1 base removed from V and 3 bases from J, the gap between germline ends came to 7 bases. Germline V lookup: CDR1 SGHAT, CDR2 FQDESV (reference sequence). This CDR3 comprises 13 residues. This CDR3 reads CASSLEQFYEQYF. The CDR3 DNA is TGTGCCAGCAGCTTAGAACAGTTCTACGAGCAGTACTTC.

Only a few counts were recorded for this clone. This chain links TRBV5-1 with TRBJ2-7; TRBD1 agrees at 9 bases. CDR1 and CDR2 from the germline V gene are SGHRS and YFSETQ. V lost 2 bases, J lost 3 bases, and 3 bases stayed unmatched. The CDR3 has 14 amino acids. CDR3 region: CASSLGTGRYEQYF. Written as DNA, the CDR3 is TGCGCCAGCAGCTTAGGGACAGGGCGCTACGAGCAGTACTTC.

The gene calls are TRBV11-3 and TRBJ2-1, with no clear D. This CDR3 is built from 15 residues. The germline V gene has CDR1 SGHNT and CDR2 YENEEA. With 5 bases removed from V and 10 bases from J, the gap between germline ends came to 21 bases. The CDR3 nucleotides are TGTGCCAGCAGCCCAGCCAGGATTTTCCCCTGGGAGCAGTTCTTC. This encodes CASSPARIFPWEQFF.

The V gene is TRBV30, the J gene TRBJ2-5; 10 bases match TRBD2. The CDR3 runs 15 residues. Germline trimming cut 3 bases from V and 1 base from J; bases unmatched to any gene: 5. Germline loops: CDR1 GTSNPN, CDR2 SVGIG (reference sequence). In DNA form, the CDR3 reads TGTGCCTGGAGCCTCAGACTAGCGGGCCAAGAGACCCAGTACTTC. Residues: CAWSLRLAGQETQYF.

The chain uses TRBV11-3 and TRBJ2-7, with TRBD2 matching over 13 bases. J lost 3 bases, V lost 5 bases, and 16 bases had no gene match. CDR1 is SGHNT, CDR2 YENEEA, per germline. The CDR3 runs 19 residues. CDR3 sequence reads: CASSPTLSRGLAGDYEQYF. CDR3 DNA sequence: TGTGCCAGCAGCCCGACCCTTTCCCGAGGACTAGCGGGAGACTACGAGCAGTACTTC.

The rearrangement links TRBV19 to TRBJ2-7; TRBD2 matches at 13 bases. The CDR3 has 14 residues. Trimming removed 4 bases from V and 6 bases from J; junction bases left unmatched: 3. CDR1 LNHDA and CDR2 SQIVND come from the germline V gene (reference sequence). The CDR3 is CASSKLAGGGEQYF. CDR3 sequence (DNA): TGTGCCAGTAGTAAACTAGCGGGAGGGGGCGAGCAGTACTTC.